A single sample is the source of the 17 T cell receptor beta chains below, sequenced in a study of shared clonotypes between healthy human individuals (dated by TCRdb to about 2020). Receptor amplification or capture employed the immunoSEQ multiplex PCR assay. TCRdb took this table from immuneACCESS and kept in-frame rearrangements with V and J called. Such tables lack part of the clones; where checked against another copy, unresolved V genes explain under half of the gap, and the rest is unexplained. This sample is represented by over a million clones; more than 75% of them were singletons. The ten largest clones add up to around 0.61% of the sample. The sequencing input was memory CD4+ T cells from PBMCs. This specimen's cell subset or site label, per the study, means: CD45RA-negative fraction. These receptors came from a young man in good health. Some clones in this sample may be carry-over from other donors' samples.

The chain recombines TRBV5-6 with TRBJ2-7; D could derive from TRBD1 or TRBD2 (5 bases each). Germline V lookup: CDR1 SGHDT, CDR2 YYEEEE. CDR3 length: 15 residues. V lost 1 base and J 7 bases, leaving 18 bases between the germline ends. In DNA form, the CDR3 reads TGTGCCAGCAGCTTGCGGGACCGTGGAAGGTGGGAGCAGTACTTC. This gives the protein CASSLRDRGRWEQYF.

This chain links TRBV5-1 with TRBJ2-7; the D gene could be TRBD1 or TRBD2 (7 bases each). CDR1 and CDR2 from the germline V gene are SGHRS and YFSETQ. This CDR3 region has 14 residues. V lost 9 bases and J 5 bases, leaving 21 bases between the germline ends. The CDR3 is CATSKRDSGDEQYF. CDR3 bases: TGCGCCACTTCAAAGAGGGACAGCGGGGACGAGCAGTACTTC.

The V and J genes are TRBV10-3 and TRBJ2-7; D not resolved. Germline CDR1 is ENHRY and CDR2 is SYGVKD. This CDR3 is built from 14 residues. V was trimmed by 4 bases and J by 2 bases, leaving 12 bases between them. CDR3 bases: TGTGCCATCAGTGGCCGGCCGCCAGCCTACGAGCAGTACTTC. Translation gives CAISGRPPAYEQYF.

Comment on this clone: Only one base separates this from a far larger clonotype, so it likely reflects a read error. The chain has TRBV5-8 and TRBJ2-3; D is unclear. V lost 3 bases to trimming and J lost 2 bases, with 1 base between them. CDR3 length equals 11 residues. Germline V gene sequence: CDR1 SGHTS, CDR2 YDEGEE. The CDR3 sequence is CASSYTDTQYF. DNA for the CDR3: TGTGCCAGCAGCTACACAGATACGCAGTATTTT.

This CDR3 is CASSGTGGPPPKQYF. DNA for the CDR3: TGTGCCAGCAGCGGAACAGGGGGACCCCCTCCCAAGCAGTACTTC. V and J are TRBV5-4 and TRBJ2-7, with TRBD1 identical over 8 bases. The trim removed 4 bases at V and 8 bases at J, leaving 14 bases unmatched. This CDR3 region has 15 residues. The germline gives CDR1 SGHNT, CDR2 YYREEE (reference sequence).

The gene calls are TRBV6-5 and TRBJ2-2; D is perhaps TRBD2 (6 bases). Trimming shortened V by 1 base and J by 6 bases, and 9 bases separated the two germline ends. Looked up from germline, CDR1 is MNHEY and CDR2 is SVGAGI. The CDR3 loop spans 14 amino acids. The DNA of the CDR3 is TGTGCCAGCAGTTACTTCACGGGGGCCGGGGAGCTGTTTTTT. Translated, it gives CASSYFTGAGELFF.

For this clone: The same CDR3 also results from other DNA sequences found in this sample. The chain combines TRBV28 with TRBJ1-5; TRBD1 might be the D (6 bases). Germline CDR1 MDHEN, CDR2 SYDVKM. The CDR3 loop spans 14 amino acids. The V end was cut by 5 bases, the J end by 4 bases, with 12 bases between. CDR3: CASSRGGGNQPQHF. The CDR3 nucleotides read TGTGCCAGCAGTCGAGGGGGTGGAAATCAGCCCCAGCATTTT.

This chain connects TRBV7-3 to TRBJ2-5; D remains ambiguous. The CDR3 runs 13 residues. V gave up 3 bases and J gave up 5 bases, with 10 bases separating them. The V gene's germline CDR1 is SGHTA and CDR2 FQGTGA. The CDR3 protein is CASSFDLSETQYF. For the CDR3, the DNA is TGTGCCAGCAGCTTCGACCTATCGGAGACCCAGTACTTC.

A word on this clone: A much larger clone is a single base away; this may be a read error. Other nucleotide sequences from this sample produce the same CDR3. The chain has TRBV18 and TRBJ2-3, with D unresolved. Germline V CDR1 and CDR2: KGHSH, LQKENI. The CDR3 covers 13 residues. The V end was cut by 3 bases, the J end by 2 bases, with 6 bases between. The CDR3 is CASSPSLTDTQYF. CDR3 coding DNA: TGTGCCAGCTCACCGAGCCTCACAGATACGCAGTATTTT.

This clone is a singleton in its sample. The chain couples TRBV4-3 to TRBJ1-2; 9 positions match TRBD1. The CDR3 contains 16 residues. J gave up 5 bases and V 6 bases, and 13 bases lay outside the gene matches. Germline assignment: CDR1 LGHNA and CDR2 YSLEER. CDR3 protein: CASRREVQGAEYGYTF. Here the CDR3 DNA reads TGCGCCAGCAGAAGAGAGGTACAGGGGGCTGAATATGGCTACACCTTC.

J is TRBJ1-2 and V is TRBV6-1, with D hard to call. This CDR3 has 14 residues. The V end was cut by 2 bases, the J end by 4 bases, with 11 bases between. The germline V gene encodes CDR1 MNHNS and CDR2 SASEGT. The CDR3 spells CASSESPLGYGYTF. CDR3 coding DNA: TGTGCCAGCAGTGAAAGCCCCCTCGGCTATGGCTACACCTTC.

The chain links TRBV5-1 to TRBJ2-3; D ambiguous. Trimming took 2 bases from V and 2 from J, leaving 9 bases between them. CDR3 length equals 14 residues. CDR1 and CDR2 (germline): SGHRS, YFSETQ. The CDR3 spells CASSFTENTDTQYF. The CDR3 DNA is TGCGCCAGCAGCTTCACAGAAAACACAGATACGCAGTATTTT.

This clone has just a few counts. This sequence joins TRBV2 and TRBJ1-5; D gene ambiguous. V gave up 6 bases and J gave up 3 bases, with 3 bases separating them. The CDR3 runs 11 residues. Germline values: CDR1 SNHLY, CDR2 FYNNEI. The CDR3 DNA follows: TGTGCCAGCAGAGTCAATCAGCCCCAGCATTTT. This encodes CASRVNQPQHF.

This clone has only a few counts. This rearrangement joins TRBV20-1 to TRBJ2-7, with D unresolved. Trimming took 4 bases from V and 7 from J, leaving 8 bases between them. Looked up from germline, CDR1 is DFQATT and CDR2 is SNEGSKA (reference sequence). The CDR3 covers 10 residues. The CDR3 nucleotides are TGCAGTGCTACATACCAGGAGCAGTACTTC. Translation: CSATYQEQYF.

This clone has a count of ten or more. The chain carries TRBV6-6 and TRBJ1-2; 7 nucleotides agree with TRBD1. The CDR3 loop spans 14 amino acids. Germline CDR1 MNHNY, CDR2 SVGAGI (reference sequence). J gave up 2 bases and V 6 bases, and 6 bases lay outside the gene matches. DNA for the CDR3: TGTGCCAGCAGCAAGAGGGACAGCAACTATGGCTACACCTTC. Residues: CASSKRDSNYGYTF.

In DNA form, the CDR3 reads TGCGCCAGCAGCCCCACAGGGGGCGGAGAGACCCAGTACTTC. It encodes CASSPTGGGETQYF. The chain has TRBV5-1 and TRBJ2-5; 9 nucleotides line up with TRBD1. Germline CDR1 SGHRS, CDR2 YFSETQ. Trimming at V came to 4 bases and at J to 4 bases, leaving 5 bases not matched to a gene. The CDR3 loop spans 14 amino acids.

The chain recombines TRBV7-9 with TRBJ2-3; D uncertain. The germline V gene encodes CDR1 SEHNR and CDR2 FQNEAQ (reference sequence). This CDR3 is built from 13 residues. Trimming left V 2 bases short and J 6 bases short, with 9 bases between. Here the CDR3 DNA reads TGTGCCAGCAGCTTAAATAGCCGGGATACGCAGTATTTT. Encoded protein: CASSLNSRDTQYF.